The clone carrying this T cell receptor (beta chain) has a handful of counts. Its antigen is still unknown. This specimen comes from a study of human T cells and chemical hapten exposure. Study in general: Patches with 0.01% DPC went on the upper back, and the tests were read at 6 days.

Germline CDR1 is SNHLY and CDR2 is FYNNEI. The CDR3 spans 14 residues. V lost 7 bases, J lost 6 bases, and 8 bases stayed unmatched. Described time point: patch test 3, about 24 weeks after DPC sensitization. Treatment: therapeutic diphenylcyclopropenone sensitization with weekly scalp DPC. Separate cDNA molecules received unique molecular identifiers, which the library attached to them. TCRdb independently ran MiXCR on the RACE reads; one entry per CDR3 protein. The data show about 64,000 distinct CDR3 sequences, approximately 11% seen once. The study's findings and limits: Expanded TCRs clustered into significantly more large CDR3 similarity groups than controls, the analysis revealed.

V usage is TRBV2 and J usage is TRBJ1-2; TRBD1 matches 10 bases. This sequence originates from a woman aged 25 to 39 with alopecia areata. Some clones in this sample may be carry-over from other donors' samples. Source: whole blood, taken in connection with sensitization to the hapten diphenylcyclopropenone (DPC). CDR3 sequence: CASTRGGTGDGYTF. The CDR3 nucleotides are TGTGCCAGCACCCGAGGCGGGACAGGGGATGGCTACACCTTC. Full variable domain (missing parts from reference TRBV2 and TRBJ1-2): EPEVTQTPSHQVTQMGQEVILRCVPISNHLYFYWYRQILGQKVEFLVSFYNNEISEKSEIFDDQFSVERPDGSNFTLKIRSTKLEDSAMYFCASTRGGTGDGYTFGSGTRLTVV.